These T cell receptor beta chains were read from a single sample in a study of blood T cell repertoires in COVID-19. The assay was immunoSEQ multiplex PCR, and TCRdb's table has in-frame clones only and misses some. The table has approximately 250,000 clones, about 84% seen once; the top ten hold approximately 6.2%. The sequenced material came from peripheral blood. The receptor set was obtained from a woman over 75 with COVID-19, enrolled during active disease. Both conserved end residues are part of each CDR3. A D gene is named only where the DNA matches it firmly. Only some rows state a clone size, as once, few, many or a class for expanded clones.

TRBJ1-1 | once | TRBV6-5 | - | TGTGCCAGCAGTTACTCGATAAGTTCGGGGAACACTGAAGCTTTCTTT | CASSYSISSGNTEAFF
TRBJ1-1 | - | TRBV10-1 | TRBD1 | TGCGCCAGCAGAGGACAGGGGGAAACTGAAGCTTTCTTT | CASRGQGETEAFF
TRBJ1-6 | - | TRBV30 | - | TGTGCCTGGGGGCAGGGGTTTGGATATAATTCACCCCTCCACTTT | CAWGQGFGYNSPLHF
TRBJ1-2 | - | TRBV19 | - | TGTGCCAGTAGTATAGGAGTTACTAACTATGGCTACACCTTC | CASSIGVTNYGYTF
TRBJ1-1 | - | TRBV19 | TRBD1 | TGTGCCAGTAGTATTCTTAGGACAGGGAGGGACACTGAAGCTTTCTTT | CASSILRTGRDTEAFF
TRBJ2-6 | - | TRBV7-2 | TRBD2 | TGTGCCAGCACCTTTAGCGGGGGGGCCAACGTCCTGACTTTC | CASTFSGGANVLTF
TRBJ2-3 | once | TRBV6-5 | TRBD2 | TGTGCCACCCGCGGGGGGGCCGAAGATACGCAGTATTTT | CATRGGAEDTQYF
TRBJ1-3 | - | TRBV11-2 | - | TGTGCCAGCAGCTCACAGGGCTCTGGAAACACCATATATTTT | CASSSQGSGNTIYF
TRBJ1-2 | - | TRBV6-5 | - | TGTGCCAGCAGACGTCGGGACACCTATGGCTACACCTTC | CASRRRDTYGYTF
TRBJ1-2 | - | TRBV2 | - | TGTGCCAGCAGAACAGGGTATGGCTACACCTTC | CASRTGYGYTF
TRBJ1-1 | - | TRBV5-4 | - | TGTGCCAGCAGCTCTACAGGGACGCGCACTGAAGCTTTCTTT | CASSSTGTRTEAFF
TRBJ1-1 | - | TRBV5-1 | - | TGCGCCAGCAGCCCGGGTGGGGAGCGGGGGACTGAAGCTTTCTTT | CASSPGGERGTEAFF
TRBJ1-4 | - | TRBV30 | TRBD1 | TGTGCCTGGAGCTTAGGGACAGGGGATGAAAAACTGTTTTTT | CAWSLGTGDEKLFF
TRBJ1-6 | - | TRBV11-3 | - | TGTGCCAGCAGCCTCACGGGAGCCCTCCACTTT | CASSLTGALHF
TRBJ1-5 | - | TRBV11-2 | - | TGTGCCAGCAGCTTGACAGGTAGCAATCAGCCCCAGCATTTT | CASSLTGSNQPQHF
TRBJ1-1 | few | TRBV10-3 | - | TGTGCCATCAGTGAGGGTACGGGACTCACCTTT | CAISEGTGLTF
TRBJ1-2 | few | TRBV19 | - | TGTGCCAGTAGTACGATCCATGCGGCAGGACTTTTGCGCTACACCTTC | CASSTIHAAGLLRYTF
TRBJ1-3 | few | TRBV7-2 | - | TGTGCCAGCAGCTTAACGCGCGCCTACTCTGGAAACACCATATATTTT | CASSLTRAYSGNTIYF
TRBJ2-3 | few | TRBV4-2 | - | TGTGCCAGCAGCCAGCGTCCTCCGGGAGATACGCAGTATTTT | CASSQRPPGDTQYF
TRBJ1-1 | once | TRBV28 | - | TGTGCCAGCAGTCCCCGTGAGAGGTGGGTCGCTGAAGCTTTCTTT | CASSPRERWVAEAFF